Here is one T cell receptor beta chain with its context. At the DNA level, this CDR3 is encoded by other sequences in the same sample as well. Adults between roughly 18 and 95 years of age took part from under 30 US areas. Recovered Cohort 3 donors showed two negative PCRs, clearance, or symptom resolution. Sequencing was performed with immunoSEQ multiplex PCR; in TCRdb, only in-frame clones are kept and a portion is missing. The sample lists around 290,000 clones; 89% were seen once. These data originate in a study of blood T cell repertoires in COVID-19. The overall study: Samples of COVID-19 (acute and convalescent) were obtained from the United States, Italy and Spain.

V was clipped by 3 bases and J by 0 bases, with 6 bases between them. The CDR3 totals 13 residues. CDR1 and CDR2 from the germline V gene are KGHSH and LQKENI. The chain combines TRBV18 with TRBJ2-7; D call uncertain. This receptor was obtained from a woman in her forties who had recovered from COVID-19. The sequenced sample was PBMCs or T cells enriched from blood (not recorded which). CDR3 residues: CASSPGTSYEQYF. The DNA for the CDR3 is TGTGCCAGCTCACCGGGCACCTCCTACGAGCAGTACTTC.